This TCR beta chain was profiled in a study of T cell responses to AZD1222 COVID-19 vaccine. Regarding the study as a whole: CD4 TCRs associated with vaccination spanned spike, dominating at 160-218 and 743-854. Scientists sampled the repertoires only once the peak T cell response had passed.

Sequencing used immunoSEQ multiplex PCR; TCRdb keeps in-frame clones, though not all of them. The sample records roughly 120,000 clones, approximately 90% being singletons. Concerning this clone: Its antigen is currently unknown.

The V and J ends lost 3 bases and 5 bases respectively, with 16 bases between them. The CDR3 is 15 amino acids. Germline CDR1 and CDR2: LGHNA and YSLEER. The sample in question was peripheral blood, obtained 28 days after the second AZD1222 dose. The clonotype comes from an adult who received the AZD1222 COVID-19 vaccine. The chain joins TRBV4-3 to TRBJ1-2; TRBD1 might be the D (6 bases). CDR3 sequence reads: CASSHRTETLYGYTF. DNA of the CDR3: TGCGCCAGCAGCCATCGGACAGAAACCCTATATGGCTACACCTTC.